The rows below give T cell receptor beta chains drawn from one sample of a study of cytomegalovirus exposure and HLA in healthy donors. Using immunoSEQ multiplex PCR, the repertoire was profiled, and TCRdb retains in-frame clones only, with some absent. The sample records 200,000 or so clones, roughly 80% being singletons. Sequencing was performed on PBMCs. The receptors were sampled from a man aged 40-49 years in good health and CMV-seropositive. Both conserved end residues are part of each CDR3. D genes are given only for firm matches. Part of the rows lack a size; the others show once, few, many or a class for expanded clones.

TGTGCCAGCAGCGGACGGGAGTGGGACGCGCAGTATTTT	CASSGREWDAQYF	TRBV9	NA	TRBJ2-3	NA
TGTGCCAGCAGTGTGGCAGCCTGGAGGGAAGCTTTCTTT	CASSVAAWREAFF	TRBV2	NA	TRBJ1-1	NA
TGTGCCAGCAGCCCCAGGACAGGCTTTACCACAGATACGCAGTATTTT	CASSPRTGFTTDTQYF	TRBV9	TRBD1	TRBJ2-3	NA
TGTGCCAGTACTCGGACAGGGAGCTATGGCTACACCTTC	CASTRTGSYGYTF	TRBV19	TRBD1	TRBJ1-2	NA
TGTGCCAGCAGCTTATTTTCCGGGACCCAGTACTTC	CASSLFSGTQYF	TRBV7-2	NA	TRBJ2-5	NA
TGCAGCGTTCGAGACGGACTCTCTGGAAACACCATATATTTT	CSVRDGLSGNTIYF	TRBV29-1	NA	TRBJ1-3	NA
TGTGCCAGCAGTCTGGGGGCAGGGGGGCAGTACTTC	CASSLGAGGQYF	TRBV11-2	TRBD1	TRBJ2-7	NA
TGTGCCAGCAGCCCCGGACAGGGGGACGAGCAGTACTTC	CASSPGQGDEQYF	TRBV9	TRBD1	TRBJ2-7	NA
TGCAGCGTTGAACAGGGGGCTTACGAGACCCAGTACTTC	CSVEQGAYETQYF	TRBV29-1	TRBD1	TRBJ2-5	NA
TGCGCCAGCAACAGACTAGGCCAGACCTACGAGCAGTACTTC	CASNRLGQTYEQYF	TRBV5-1	NA	TRBJ2-7	NA
TGTGCCAGTAGTATCGGCGGGGGGATCTTGATAGCGAACACCGGGGAGCTGTTTTTT	CASSIGGGILIANTGELFF	TRBV19	TRBD2	TRBJ2-2	NA
TGCGCCAGCCAGGGGGGATCAAGAACAGATACGCAGTATTTT	CASQGGSRTDTQYF	TRBV5-1	NA	TRBJ2-3	NA
TGTGCCAGCAGCTTAAAGCGTACTAGCGGGGGGGCTCAGTACAATGAGCAGTTCTTC	CASSLKRTSGGAQYNEQFF	TRBV7-3	TRBD2	TRBJ2-1	NA
TGTGCCAGTAGTCAACAGGGGGCGCGGGAAGAAAAACTGTTTTTT	CASSQQGAREEKLFF	TRBV19	TRBD1	TRBJ1-4	once
TGTGCCACCAGCAGCCAGGGAGGTCGGCCAGGGAGGCCCTACGAGCAGTACTTC	CATSSQGGRPGRPYEQYF	TRBV15	NA	TRBJ2-7	NA
TGCGCCAGCAGCCAAAATCAGGGGCCTTCTGGAAACACCATATATTTT	CASSQNQGPSGNTIYF	TRBV4-1	NA	TRBJ1-3	NA
TGTGCCAGCAGCTCGGTCCGGGATCTATTCTACGAGCAGTACTTC	CASSSVRDLFYEQYF	TRBV5-8	NA	TRBJ2-7	NA
TGTGCCAGCAGCTTTAGGGGAGCGGGGGGGCCTGGGCAGTTCTTC	CASSFRGAGGPGQFF	TRBV5-6	TRBD2	TRBJ2-1	NA
TGTGCCAGCAGTATTAGGGGGCTCGGTGAAAAACTGTTTTTT	CASSIRGLGEKLFF	TRBV6-6	TRBD1	TRBJ1-4	NA
TGCAGTGCCGACTGGGGAAACACCATATATTTT	CSADWGNTIYF	TRBV20-1	NA	TRBJ1-3	few
TGTGCCAGCAGCTTTAACACCTACGAGCAGTACTTC	CASSFNTYEQYF	TRBV11-3	NA	TRBJ2-7	NA
TGTGCCAGCAGCCAAGCGGTCACTGCGGACTACGAGCAGTACTTC	CASSQAVTADYEQYF	TRBV4-2	NA	TRBJ2-7	NA
TGTGCCTGGAGTGTACCAGGGGGCGCTTTAAGCTACACCTTC	CAWSVPGGALSYTF	TRBV30	TRBD1	TRBJ1-2	NA
TGTGCCAGCAGTCCACCGGGACAGGGGATTTCGCCCCAGCATTTT	CASSPPGQGISPQHF	TRBV27	TRBD1	TRBJ1-5	NA
TGTGCCAGCAGTTACTCCGGATGGGGCTTTTCTGAAGCTTTCTTT	CASSYSGWGFSEAFF	TRBV6-6	NA	TRBJ1-1	NA
TGTGCCAGCAGTGGGATAAAACAGGGGGGGCCCATATATTTT	CASSGIKQGGPIYF	TRBV9	TRBD1	TRBJ1-3	NA
TGTGCCAGCAGCTTAAAGCGGAACACTGAAGCTTTCTTT	CASSLKRNTEAFF	TRBV7-2	NA	TRBJ1-1	once
TGCGCCAGCAGCTCGGCGACAGGGTGGAATTCGGCCCAGTACTTC	CASSSATGWNSAQYF	TRBV5-1	TRBD1	TRBJ2-5	NA
TGTGCCAGCAGCGTAGGGGCAGGTGGGAGTCTCGGAGAGACCCAGTACTTC	CASSVGAGGSLGETQYF	TRBV9	NA	TRBJ2-5	NA
TGTGCCAGCAGCTTGGGGACTAGCTCCTACGAGCAGTACTTC	CASSLGTSSYEQYF	TRBV11-2	TRBD2	TRBJ2-7	NA
TGCAGCGTGGGGGAGGGACGTAACACCGGGGAGCTGTTTTTT	CSVGEGRNTGELFF	TRBV29-1	TRBD2	TRBJ2-2	NA
TGTGCCAGCAACATCCCAAACAATGAGCAGTTCTTC	CASNIPNNEQFF	TRBV5-6	NA	TRBJ2-1	NA
TGTGCCAGCAGCGTAGGGATTAGGGCGGGGGACCAAGAGACCCAGTACTTC	CASSVGIRAGDQETQYF	TRBV9	TRBD2	TRBJ2-5	NA
TGTGCCAGCAGCAAGTTACCTATATCCGGGGGAGATCAGCCCCAGCATTTT	CASSKLPISGGDQPQHF	TRBV21-1	NA	TRBJ1-5	NA
TGCGCCAGCAGTGAGTTTCCCCTAGGTTCCTTCCAAGGCTACACCTTC	CASSEFPLGSFQGYTF	TRBV10-2	NA	TRBJ1-2	few
TGTGCCAGCAGCTCCCTCGGCGGAAACATTCAGTACTTC	CASSSLGGNIQYF	TRBV7-9	NA	TRBJ2-4	NA
TGCGCCAGCAGCCAAGATAGTTGGGCTCTCTATGGCTACACCTTC	CASSQDSWALYGYTF	TRBV4-3	NA	TRBJ1-2	NA
TGTGCCAGCAGCGTAGCCACAGGGGATGAAAAACTGTTTTTT	CASSVATGDEKLFF	TRBV9	TRBD1	TRBJ1-4	few
TGTGCCAGCAGGCTCATTAGTCCCCGGACAGGGGCCTACGAGCAGTACTTC	CASRLISPRTGAYEQYF	TRBV11-2	TRBD1	TRBJ2-7	once
TGCAGCGGTCGACAGAGCATCCAAGAGACCCAGTACTTC	CSGRQSIQETQYF	TRBV29-1	NA	TRBJ2-5	NA
TGTGCCAGCTCACCGCCTCTAGCGGGACCTAGCTCCTACAATGAGCAGTTCTTC	CASSPPLAGPSSYNEQFF	TRBV18	TRBD2	TRBJ2-1	NA
TGTGCCAGCAGCACATCTAGCGGGTCCTACGAGCAGTACTTC	CASSTSSGSYEQYF	TRBV11-2	TRBD2	TRBJ2-7	NA
TGTGCCAGCAGCACACGGACTAGCGGGGGGGCCAGTTGGGTCCTCGAGCAGTACTTC	CASSTRTSGGASWVLEQYF	TRBV21-1	NA	TRBJ2-7	NA